The 10 T cell receptor beta chains in this list originate from one sample, sequenced in a study of T cell changes during pregnancy in multiple sclerosis. Method: immunoSEQ multiplex PCR; TCRdb's copy keeps in-frame clones and lacks some. In the table there are 80,000 to 95,000 clones, roughly 93% of which are singletons. Sequencing was performed on peripheral blood, taken in the third trimester of pregnancy. These receptors all come from a female donor in good health, enrolled as a control in a pregnancy study.

The chain carries TRBV5-6 and TRBJ2-7; D remains unclear. Trimming pared 1 base from V and 5 bases from J, leaving 10 bases between. CDR3 length: 13 amino acids. Germline CDR1 reads SGHDT; CDR2 reads YYEEEE. The CDR3 nucleotides read TGTGCCAGCAGCTTGTGGAGCCCCAACGAGCAGTACTTC. This gives the protein CASSLWSPNEQYF.

The rearrangement joins TRBV7-9 to TRBJ1-1; 10 bases are a match to TRBD1. Trimming at V came to 3 bases and at J to 3 bases, leaving 10 bases not matched to a gene. Germline loops: CDR1 SEHNR, CDR2 FQNEAQ (reference sequence). The CDR3 contains 17 residues. Here the CDR3 reads CASSLGWRDRGHTEAFF. The CDR3 DNA sequence: TGTGCCAGCAGCTTGGGGTGGAGGGACAGGGGCCACACTGAAGCTTTCTTT.

This rearrangement joins TRBV12-1 to TRBJ1-5; the table names TRBD1, a call not compared with the DNA. TRBV12-1 is marked as a pseudogene. The CDR3 is 14 amino acids. The CDR3: CASSFDSGGQPQHF. The CDR3 DNA is TGTGCCAGCAGCTTTGATTCAGGGGGCCAGCCCCAGCATTTT.

The V gene is TRBV11-2, the J gene TRBJ2-2; the match to TRBD1 covers 9 bases. The ends lost 0 bases at V and 5 bases at J; junction bases unmatched: 13. This CDR3 spans 19 amino acids. Per germline, CDR1 SGHAT and CDR2 FQNNGV. CDR3 sequence: CASSLDRGTGRPRTGELFF. CDR3 in DNA: TGTGCCAGCAGCTTAGATAGGGGGACAGGGAGACCCCGAACCGGGGAGCTGTTTTTT.

The chain combines TRBV27 with TRBJ2-4, with TRBD1 identical over 9 bases. The junction had 4 bases not matched to a gene; V was cut back by 4 bases and J by 3 bases. CDR3 size: 15 residues. CDR1 is MNHEY, CDR2 SMNVEV, per germline (reference sequence). The CDR3 reads CASSSTTGGKNIQYF. The CDR3 DNA reads as TGTGCCAGCAGTTCAACGACAGGGGGCAAAAACATTCAGTACTTC.

The gene calls are TRBV28 and TRBJ1-5, with D unresolved. CDR1 and CDR2 (germline): MDHEN, SYDVKM. The V end lost 4 bases, the J end lost 2 bases, and 15 bases lay between the germline ends. The CDR3 is made up of 16 amino acids. The CDR3 region has the DNA TGTGCCAGCAGTTACGGGGTAAAGGTCGGCAATCAGCCCCAGCATTTT. Amino acid sequence: CASSYGVKVGNQPQHF.

The chain carries TRBV2 and TRBJ2-1, with 7 bases matching TRBD2. With V trimmed by 6 bases and J by 5 bases, 7 bases remained unmatched. The CDR3 extends over 14 amino acids. Germline CDR1 SNHLY, CDR2 FYNNEI. CDR3 sequence: CASSPSGGNNEQFF. CDR3 in DNA: TGTGCCAGCAGCCCTAGCGGCGGGAACAATGAGCAGTTCTTC.

This chain links TRBV9 with TRBJ2-5; TRBD1 might be the D (6 bases). Germline CDR1 SGDLS, CDR2 YYNGEE. Trimming cost V 0 bases and J 5 bases, with 11 bases left between them. CDR3 length: 14 residues. This CDR3 reads CASSVGWGLETQYF. CDR3 nucleotides: TGTGCCAGCAGCGTAGGCTGGGGGCTGGAGACCCAGTACTTC.

V and J are TRBV5-1 and TRBJ2-7, with D unresolved. The CDR3 is made up of 13 amino acids. Between the trimmed V and J ends, which lost 0 bases and 4 bases, there was a span of 8 bases. Looked up from germline, CDR1 is SGHRS and CDR2 is YFSETQ. This CDR3 reads CASSLAPVYEQYF. The DNA of the CDR3 is TGCGCCAGCAGCTTGGCCCCGGTTTACGAGCAGTACTTC.

The J gene is TRBJ2-5, the V gene TRBV28; a possible D gene is TRBD1 (6 bases). The V gene's germline CDR1 is MDHEN and CDR2 SYDVKM. Trimming took off 10 bases at V and 5 bases at J, with 14 bases between the two ends. CDR3 length: 12 amino acids. CDR3 loop: CATSDRMETQYF. CDR3 coding DNA: TGTGCCACCTCAGACAGGATGGAGACCCAGTACTTC.